The rows below give T cell receptor beta chains drawn from one sample of a study of T cell responses to AZD1222 COVID-19 vaccine. Data came from immunoSEQ multiplex PCR; TCRdb stores just in-frame clones and leaves some out. In the table there are fewer than 150,000 clones, over 85% of which are singletons. The source was peripheral blood, collected on day 0 of AZD1222 vaccination. The receptor source for this set is an adult in good health. The conserved cysteine and the conserved F or W are not part of the CDR3 here.

cdr3_length j_call v_call cdr3_aa
14 TRBJ1-4 TRBV3-1/TRBV3-2 ASSQAWGQGGEKLF
14 TRBJ1-1 TRBV9 ASSVEDGIRRTEAF
9 TRBJ2-7 TRBV7-9 ASSLRGEQY
11 TRBJ1-5 TRBV19 ASSQQGGQPQH
13 TRBJ1-5 TRBV9 ASSVGGGADQPQH
13 TRBJ1-6 TRBV28 ASSLLQPYNSPLH
15 TRBJ1-5 TRBV7-2 ASSLARLGIGNQPQH
15 TRBJ2-3 TRBV11-2 ASSSQPGQGAADTQY
14 TRBJ2-3 TRBV23-1 ASSRDTTSSTDTQY
13 TRBJ2-2 TRBV5-4 ASSPLGAGAGELF
14 TRBJ1-4 TRBV4-2 ASSLLSGQGDEKLF
13 TRBJ1-2 TRBV4-1 ASSQDGRPNYGYT
13 TRBJ1-3 TRBV6-4 ASIRDRASGNTIY
13 TRBJ2-2 TRBV10-2 ASSIRGANTGELF
13 TRBJ1-6 TRBV2 ASREARQGGSPLH
12 TRBJ2-7 TRBV10-3 AIRETGKIYEQY
12 TRBJ1-4 TRBV3-1/TRBV3-2 ASSPGVAGEKLF
13 TRBJ2-1 TRBV6-2/TRBV6-3 ASTPTELAYNEQF
14 TRBJ2-3 TRBV4-3 ASSQLGREGPDTQY
12 TRBJ1-1 TRBV11-2 ASSLEGQNTEAF
14 TRBJ2-1 TRBV4-3 ASSQEASGNYNEQF
11 TRBJ1-2 TRBV30 AWSPSEDYGYT
21 TRBJ2-5 TRBV21-1 ASSNFGRDRVLSEEGARGTQY
13 TRBJ2-3 TRBV19 ASRPTRAGGDTQY
12 TRBJ1-5 TRBV18 ASSREGSGQPQH
13 TRBJ1-6 TRBV28 ASSPTGTGNSPLH
12 TRBJ1-5 TRBV6-5 ASLPDRFTQPQH